This paragraph reports one T cell receptor (beta chain). This sample is part of a study of cytomegalovirus exposure and HLA in healthy donors. Amplification used 60 Vbeta primers and 13 Jbeta primers. The table came from immunoSEQ multiplex PCR; TCRdb's copy has only in-frame clones and leaves some out. The sample lists more than 60,000 clones, around 74% occurring once. Germline V lookup: CDR1 MRHNA, CDR2 SNTAGT. Trimming removed 5 bases at V and 4 bases at J, with 13 bases between. The CDR3 spans 14 residues. Sequenced material: PBMCs. The gene calls are TRBV6-4 and TRBJ2-3; D might be TRBD2 (7 bases). The receptor's source is a male donor in good health and CMV-seropositive. CDR3: CASSRGGASDTQYF. DNA of the CDR3: TGTGCCAGCAGTAGGGGGGGGGCGTCAGATACGCAGTATTTT.